These 23 T cell receptor beta chains originate from one sample sequenced in a study of blood T cell repertoires in COVID-19. Only in-frame clones appear in the TCRdb table, and some are missing; sequencing was by immunoSEQ multiplex PCR. The sample yields roughly 45,000 clones, about nine tenths seen once. Sequenced input: peripheral blood. All receptors come from a man aged 60 to 75 with active COVID-19.

The chain links TRBV19 to TRBJ2-5; TRBD2 might be the D (5 bases). Germline values: CDR1 LNHDA, CDR2 SQIVND (reference sequence). With 1 base removed from V and 0 bases from J, the gap between germline ends came to 9 bases. The length of the CDR3 is 15 residues. The CDR3 DNA sequence: TGTGCCAGTAGTATAGTTACCGGGGACCAAGAGACCCAGTACTTC. Amino acids: CASSIVTGDQETQYF.

The chain employs TRBV11-2 and TRBJ1-1; the D is unclear. Trimming took off 2 bases at V and 4 bases at J, with 8 bases between the two ends. The CDR3 is made up of 13 amino acids. Looked up from germline, CDR1 is SGHAT and CDR2 is FQNNGV. The CDR3 DNA reads TGTGCCAGCAGCTTAACCCAGGTCACTGAAGCTTTCTTT. It yields the protein CASSLTQVTEAFF. Looking up the rest from reference TRBV11-2 and TRBJ1-1 gives the full variable domain: EAGVAQSPRYKIIEKRQSVAFWCNPISGHATLYWYQQILGQGPKLLIQFQNNGVVDDSQLPKDRFSAERLKGVDSTLKIQPAKLEDSAVYLCASSLTQVTEAFFGQGTRLTVV.

This clone was seen just once. V is TRBV6-1 and J is TRBJ2-7; D unresolved. The V gene lost 2 bases and the J gene lost 3 bases, with 5 bases spanning the gap. Germline loops: CDR1 MNHNS, CDR2 SASEGT. The length of the CDR3 is 12 residues. The CDR3: CASSEQFYEQYF. The CDR3 DNA is TGTGCCAGCAGTGAACAATTCTACGAGCAGTACTTC.

The J gene is TRBJ2-6, the V gene TRBV18; no clear D. V lost 6 bases to trimming and J lost 0 bases, with 12 bases between them. Germline CDR1 and CDR2: KGHSH and LQKENI. The CDR3 loop spans 16 amino acids. For the CDR3, the DNA is TGTGCCAGCTCTCTTTCCAGTGTCTCTGGGGCCAACGTCCTGACTTTC. Amino acids: CASSLSSVSGANVLTF.

This clone was detected only a few times. The chain uses TRBV7-2 and TRBJ2-7, with a tentative D call TRBD2 (6 bases). Trimming took 7 bases from V and 4 from J, leaving 14 bases between them. The CDR3 consists of 13 residues. The germline gives CDR1 SGHTA, CDR2 FQGNSA. CDR3 DNA: TGTGCCAGCATAGGTAGCGGCGCTTACGAGCAGTACTTC. It codes for CASIGSGAYEQYF.

The rearrangement uses TRBV27 and TRBJ2-2, with 9 bases that match TRBD1. The CDR3 has 15 amino acids. Germline lookup yields CDR1 MNHEY and CDR2 SMNVEV (reference sequence). V shed 6 bases and J 5 bases; nucleotides not matched to a gene: 7. The CDR3 sequence is CASRQGTGRTGELFF. The DNA of the CDR3 is TGTGCCAGCAGGCAGGGGACAGGGAGGACCGGGGAGCTGTTTTTT.

J is TRBJ1-2 and V is TRBV29-1; D is perhaps TRBD1 (6 bases). Trimming took 3 bases from V and 5 from J, leaving 19 bases between them. Germline CDR1 reads SQVTM; CDR2 reads ANQGSEA. The length of the CDR3 is 15 residues. CDR3 nucleotide sequence: TGCAGCGTTGAGGGGGAAGGGTCAGGGGATTATGGCTACACCTTC. Amino acid sequence: CSVEGEGSGDYGYTF.

The chain has TRBV13 and TRBJ2-1; tentative D call: TRBD1 (6 bases). In germline, CDR1 is PRHDT, CDR2 FYEKMQ (reference sequence). Trimming stripped 6 bases from V and 4 bases from J, with 22 bases between. The CDR3 extends over 17 amino acids. The CDR3: CASSQSGDKLFYNEQFF. The DNA for the CDR3 is TGTGCCAGCAGTCAGTCTGGGGACAAGCTTTTTTACAATGAGCAGTTCTTC.

J is TRBJ1-2 and V is TRBV7-9; the D gene is possibly TRBD1 (5 bases). V lost 5 bases, J lost 3 bases, and 10 bases lay in between. The CDR3 is 13 amino acids. Germline V gene lookup returns CDR1 SEHNR and CDR2 FQNEAQ (reference sequence). DNA for the CDR3: TGTGCCAGCAGCCGGGGGAGGGACTATGGCTACACCTTC. It yields the protein CASSRGRDYGYTF.

This clone was seen a handful of times. The chain links TRBV2 to TRBJ1-2; D unclear. With 5 bases removed from V and 4 bases from J, the gap between germline ends came to 14 bases. CDR1 and CDR2 (germline): SNHLY, FYNNEI. The CDR3 runs 14 residues. The chain's CDR3 is CASSSSYGSYGYTF. The CDR3 nucleotides read TGTGCCAGCAGTTCCTCGTACGGGAGCTATGGCTACACCTTC.

The gene calls are TRBV5-4 and TRBJ2-5, with TRBD2 identical over 13 bases. From germline, CDR1 is SGHNT and CDR2 YYREEE (reference sequence). The CDR3 runs to 14 residues. Trimming cost V 7 bases and J 2 bases; bases outside gene matches: 2. This CDR3 is CASSGLAGQETQYF. The CDR3 DNA reads TGTGCCAGCTCGGGACTAGCGGGACAAGAGACCCAGTACTTC.

The V gene is TRBV28, the J gene TRBJ2-5; the match to TRBD1 covers 8 bases. With V trimmed by 5 bases and J by 4 bases, 9 bases remained unmatched. The germline CDR1 and CDR2 sequences are MDHEN and SYDVKM. CDR3 length equals 15 residues. Here the CDR3 reads CASSADRVRSETQYF. CDR3 bases: TGTGCCAGCAGTGCGGACAGGGTACGGTCAGAGACCCAGTACTTC.

The sample holds one count of this clone. The V gene is TRBV5-4, the J gene TRBJ2-3; no definite D call. The CDR3 totals 12 residues. Germline CDR1 reads SGHNT; CDR2 reads YYREEE (reference sequence). V lost 4 bases and J 3 bases, leaving 6 bases between the germline ends. The chain's CDR3 is CASSPMTDTQYF. The CDR3 region has the DNA TGTGCCAGCAGCCCCATGACAGATACGCAGTATTTT.

The rearrangement links TRBV4-3 to TRBJ1-1, with 8 bases lining up with TRBD1. CDR1 LGHNA and CDR2 YSLEER come from the germline V gene. The V gene end was trimmed by 3 bases and the J gene end by 4 bases; junction bases not matched to a gene: 4. This CDR3 contains 14 residues. CDR3 in amino acids: CASSQRQGSTEAFF. Written as DNA, the CDR3 is TGCGCCAGCAGCCAGAGACAGGGGAGCACTGAAGCTTTCTTT.

This rearrangement joins TRBV6-6 to TRBJ1-4; D is unclear. V gave up 6 bases and J gave up 5 bases, with 7 bases separating them. The CDR3 runs 12 residues. Germline assignment: CDR1 MNHNY and CDR2 SVGAGI (reference sequence). The CDR3 here is CASSPGNEKLFF. The CDR3 DNA reads TGTGCCAGCAGCCCGGGGAATGAAAAACTGTTTTTT.

This clone was detected only once. This sequence joins TRBV6-2 or TRBV6-3 and TRBJ2-3, with 8 bases that match TRBD2. The CDR3 is made up of 14 amino acids. Germline V CDR1 and CDR2: MNHEY, SVGEGT. With 2 bases clipped from V and 3 bases from J, the junction kept 1 base outside the gene matches. CDR3 DNA: TGTGCCAGCAGTTACGCGGGAGGTACAGATACGCAGTATTTT. This encodes CASSYAGGTDTQYF.

The chain uses TRBV28 and TRBJ1-1; 9 positions match TRBD1. J lost 7 bases, V lost 8 bases, and 8 bases had no gene match. This CDR3 has 13 amino acids. Germline CDR1 MDHEN, CDR2 SYDVKM. The CDR3 DNA reads TGTGCCAGCCAAAACAGGGGGCCCTTTGAAGCTTTCTTT. Protein: CASQNRGPFEAFF.

The V and J genes are TRBV6-5 and TRBJ2-1; D perhaps matches TRBD2 (6 bases). V lost 7 bases and J lost 10, with 23 bases in between. This CDR3 region has 15 residues. Germline values: CDR1 MNHEY, CDR2 SVGAGI. The CDR3 is CASKLGGPVYDEQFF. CDR3 in DNA: TGTGCCAGCAAACTTGGAGGGCCAGTATATGACGAGCAGTTCTTC.

This clone was found once. This chain links TRBV10-1 with TRBJ2-1; TRBD2 is a possible D gene (6 bases). This CDR3 has 15 amino acids. From germline, CDR1 is WNHNN and CDR2 SYGVQD (reference sequence). The V end was cut by 3 bases, the J end by 3 bases, with 12 bases between. CDR3 sequence reads: CASSEAGRNYNEQFF. The CDR3 DNA sequence: TGCGCCAGCAGTGAAGCCGGGAGAAACTACAATGAGCAGTTCTTC.

The genes are TRBV6-5 and TRBJ2-7; a possible D gene is TRBD1 (6 bases). Germline assignment: CDR1 MNHEY and CDR2 SVGAGI. This CDR3 contains 16 residues. The V and J ends lost 2 bases and 0 bases respectively, with 14 bases between them. The CDR3 here is CASSYGVTGSSYEQYF. CDR3 bases: TGTGCCAGCAGTTACGGGGTGACAGGAAGCTCCTACGAGCAGTACTTC.

The chain is built from TRBV3-1 (or the pseudogene TRBV3-2) and TRBJ2-7; 9 bases fit TRBD1. The junction had 6 bases not matched to a gene; V was cut back by 3 bases and J by 0 bases. This CDR3 has 16 residues. The germline gives CDR1 LGHDT, CDR2 YNNKEL (reference sequence). The DNA of the CDR3 is TGTGCCAGCAGCCAGAAGACAGGGGGAGTCTCCTACGAGCAGTACTTC. This gives the protein CASSQKTGGVSYEQYF.

The chain is built from TRBV5-1 and TRBJ1-5; the D gene is possibly TRBD1 (6 bases). CDR3 length: 15 amino acids. Germline values: CDR1 SGHRS, CDR2 YFSETQ. V gave up 0 bases and J gave up 3 bases, with 10 bases separating them. The CDR3 DNA follows: TGCGCCAGCAGCTTGGGAGGGGGTAACAATCAGCCCCAGCATTTT. Translated, it gives CASSLGGGNNQPQHF.

The rearrangement links TRBV28 to TRBJ1-5; D gene uncertain. The CDR3 covers 12 residues. V lost 7 bases to trimming and J lost 6 bases, with 10 bases between them. Per germline, CDR1 MDHEN and CDR2 SYDVKM. CDR3 in DNA: TGTGCCAGCATCTCCGGGAGTCAGCCCCAGCATTTT. Its protein product is CASISGSQPQHF.